Shown below are 19 T cell receptor beta chains from a single sample sequenced in a study of blood T cells in healthy people across ages (dated by TCRdb to between 2014 and 2016). Libraries were constructed by 5' RACE. Instrument on record: Illumina HiSeq 2500. A second PCR of roughly 7 to 11 cycles was performed with a sample-barcoded 5' primer and a J-beta primer mix. TCRdb ran its own pipeline on the public reads, namely fastp trimming at Q25 and MiXCR clone calling, and kept in-frame beta chains. Each record represents a unique CDR3 protein, reported with the most common genes and DNA among its rows. The sample profile shows around 670,000 distinct CDR3 sequences; approximately 30% of them were found once. Around 16% of the sample lies in the top ten. The sequencing sample was made of blood. The receptors here all came from a woman older than 75 in good health.

The sample holds many counts of this clonotype. The V and J genes are TRBV6-6 and TRBJ2-5; 16 nucleotides align to TRBD2. This CDR3 contains 17 residues. Trimming cost V 2 bases and J 4 bases; bases outside gene matches: 4. Germline CDR1 reads MNHNY; CDR2 reads SVGAGI (reference sequence). The CDR3 nucleotides read TGTGCCAGCAGTTACGGGACTAGCGGGGGGGCCGGAGAGACCCAGTACTTC. Protein product: CASSYGTSGGAGETQYF.

This clonotype was observed many times. This sequence joins TRBV30 and TRBJ1-5; D is possibly TRBD1 (5 bases). In germline, CDR1 is GTSNPN, CDR2 SVGIG (reference sequence). With 2 bases removed from V and 4 bases from J, the gap between germline ends came to 15 bases. The CDR3 covers 15 residues. In DNA form, the CDR3 reads TGTGCCTGGAGTCAACCTGGCAGGACAAATCAGCCCCAGCATTTT. Translation gives CAWSQPGRTNQPQHF.

Remarks on this clonotype: Relative to the germline gene, one junction end is altered; a read error may explain this. The rearrangement uses TRBV9 and TRBJ1-4; unclear D gene. The CDR3 covers 16 residues. Looked up from germline, CDR1 is SGDLS and CDR2 is YYNGEE. The CDR3 bases are TGTACCAGCAGCGTAGGGCCCGGACGGGCTAATGAAAAACTGTTTTTT. It translates to CTSSVGPGRANEKLFF.

This clonotype has at least ten counts. The chain combines TRBV7-2 with TRBJ1-6, with TRBD1 as a possible D gene (5 bases). The CDR3 is 12 residues long. CDR1 is SGHTA and CDR2 is FQGNSA in the germline V gene. V was clipped by 6 bases and J by 10 bases, with 10 bases between them. CDR3 sequence: CASREQESPLHF. In DNA form, the CDR3 reads TGTGCCAGCAGGGAACAGGAATCACCCCTCCACTTT.

A few counts support this clonotype. It may be a read error: a sequence one base away is much more abundant. The CDR3 reads CASSQEPGGSSYNEQYF. CDR3 nucleotide sequence: TGTGCCAGCAGCCAAGAACCGGGGGGGAGCTCCTACAATGAGCAGTACTTC. The chain has TRBV4-2 and TRBJ2-1; 8 bases map to TRBD2. With the DNA end fitting TRBJ2-7 better, the J assignment may be wrong. This CDR3 comprises 17 residues. The germline V gene has CDR1 LGHNA and CDR2 YNFKEQ.

This clonotype was seen more than once but under ten times. This chain joins TRBV28 and TRBJ1-5; D is unclear. There are 12 residues in the CDR3. V lost 7 bases, J lost 6 bases, and 10 bases lay in between. In germline, CDR1 is MDHEN, CDR2 SYDVKM. CDR3 in amino acids: CASNLFGQPQHF. Here the CDR3 DNA reads TGTGCCAGCAACCTTTTCGGTCAGCCCCAGCATTTT.

This clonotype came up many times. The rearrangement uses TRBV7-9 and TRBJ2-4; the D gene is possibly TRBD1 (6 bases). V was shortened by 5 bases and J by 1 base, with 15 bases between the two germline ends. The CDR3 is 16 amino acids. CDR1 and CDR2 (germline): SEHNR, FQNEAQ (reference sequence). DNA for the CDR3: TGTGCCAGCAGCCCTAGTAGGGGGTTGGCCAAAAACATTCAGTACTTC. This sequence encodes CASSPSRGLAKNIQYF.

This clonotype has a single count. The chain employs TRBV20-1 and TRBJ2-1, with TRBD2 matching 12 bases. V trimming: 1 base; J trimming: 10 bases; junction bases outside the gene matches: 20. The CDR3 length is 19 residues. The germline gives CDR1 DFQATT, CDR2 SNEGSKA (reference sequence). The CDR3 nucleotides are TGCAGTGCTAGAGTGCGACTAGCGGGAGATATCCATGGGGCGAAAGAGCAGTTCTTC. Translated, it gives CSARVRLAGDIHGAKEQFF.

V usage is TRBV7-2 and J usage is TRBJ1-2, with TRBD1 identical over 7 bases. Trimming took 5 bases from V and 4 from J; bases not matched to a gene: 7. Germline assignment: CDR1 SGHTA and CDR2 FQGNSA. The CDR3 is made up of 14 amino acids. The CDR3 DNA reads as TGTGCCAGCAGCCGGGACAGAGTTTTCTATGGCTACACCTTC. Translating it yields CASSRDRVFYGYTF.

Worth noting for this clonotype: This may be a read error, as it is one base from a much larger clone. The chain uses TRBV2 and TRBJ2-5; 9 bases match TRBD2. Per germline, CDR1 SNHLY and CDR2 FYNNEI. This CDR3 has 14 residues. V gave up 4 bases and J gave up 11 bases; unmatched junction bases: 11. The CDR3, as DNA: TGTGCCAGCAGTGGGGGACTAGCCTACAATGAGCAGTACTTC. Amino acid sequence: CASSGGLAYNEQYF.

This clonotype was observed many times. V gene TRBV7-8 combines with J gene TRBJ1-6; D not certain. The CDR3 length is 15 residues. Trimming removed 0 bases from V and 6 bases from J, with 9 bases in between. Germline loops: CDR1 SGHVS, CDR2 FQNEAQ. CDR3 nucleotides: TGTGCCAGCAGCTTAGCGACTGTTTCTAATTCACCCCTCCACTTT. Translated, it gives CASSLATVSNSPLHF.

This clonotype was counted at least ten times. The rearrangement uses TRBV27 and TRBJ2-7; TRBD2 is a possible D gene (5 bases). V lost 3 bases and J lost 5, with 8 bases in between. The CDR3 has 12 amino acids. Germline values: CDR1 MNHEY, CDR2 SMNVEV (reference sequence). This CDR3 reads CASSFEGNEQYF. DNA of the CDR3: TGTGCCAGCAGTTTTGAGGGAAACGAGCAGTACTTC.

The table lists this clonotype with a few counts. The chain recombines TRBV6-1 with TRBJ2-5; unclear D gene. The end of the DNA fits TRBJ2-7 better, so the J call may be wrong. There are 14 residues in the CDR3. Germline CDR1 MNHNS, CDR2 SASEGT. The CDR3 loop is CASSEGGTTGEQYF. CDR3 DNA sequence: TGTGCCAGCAGTGAAGGTGGCACCACGGGCGAGCAGTACTTC.

This clonotype has at least ten counts. This sequence may be a read error, since a much larger clone differs from it by one base. This rearrangement joins TRBV18 to TRBJ2-1; TRBD2 matches 8 bases. With V trimmed by 1 base and J by 6 bases, 2 bases remained unmatched. The CDR3 is 14 residues long. CDR1 is KGHSH and CDR2 is LQKENI in the germline V gene. The CDR3 DNA sequence: TGTGCCAGCTCACCACTCGGGGGGGGCAATGAGCAGTTCTTC. It translates to CASSPLGGGNEQFF. The full variable domain, its missing parts supplied by reference TRBV18 and TRBJ2-1, is NAGVMQNPRHLVRRRGQEARLRCSPMKGHSHVYWYRQLPEEGLKFMVYLQKENIIDESGMPKERFSAEFPKEGPSILRIQQVVRGDSAAYFCASSPLGGGNEQFFGPGTRLTVL.

The V gene is TRBV6-5, the J gene TRBJ1-1; TRBD1 agrees at 12 bases. The CDR3 has 15 residues. The V and J ends lost 5 bases and 6 bases, in that order; junction bases with no gene match: 7. Germline CDR1 and CDR2: MNHEY and SVGAGI. The CDR3 nucleotides are TGTGCCAGCAGTACCCGGGACAGGGGGCGGCCTGAAGCTTTCTTT. It encodes CASSTRDRGRPEAFF.

This clonotype was counted only a few times. The chain uses TRBV3-1 and TRBJ2-5, with TRBD1 matching 8 bases. Germline loops: CDR1 LGHDT, CDR2 YNNKEL (reference sequence). This CDR3 has 16 amino acids. V shed 3 bases, J shed 4 bases, and the junction held 10 bases outside the gene matches. In DNA, the CDR3 is TGTGCCAGCAGCCAGGACGCTGGACAGGGTGGAGAGACCCAGTACTTC. It yields the protein CASSQDAGQGGETQYF.

This clonotype was picked up many times. This chain connects TRBV9 to TRBJ1-1, with D unresolved. There are 13 residues in the CDR3. The germline V and J ends were trimmed by 0 bases and 0 bases, with 3 bases remaining between them. The germline CDR1 and CDR2 sequences are SGDLS and YYNGEE. The CDR3, as DNA: TGTGCCAGCAGCGTAGACGTGAACACTGAAGCTTTCTTT. Translated, it gives CASSVDVNTEAFF.

CDR3 nucleotide sequence: TGTGCCAGCAGCCCCCAGGAAGGGTTCCGTCACGAGCAGTACTTC. It codes for CASSPQEGFRHEQYF. The chain combines TRBV12-3 or TRBV12-4 with TRBJ2-7; D ambiguous. Deletions cut 6 bases from V and 5 bases from J, with 20 bases between. The CDR3 length is 15 residues.

The chain recombines TRBV12-3 or TRBV12-4 with TRBJ2-1, with D possibly TRBD2 on 7 matching bases. Trimming removed 11 bases at V and 4 bases at J, with 21 bases between. The CDR3 has 15 residues. The DNA of the CDR3 is TGTGCCTCCTCCCGGGGGGCGGGGTATTACAATGAGCAGTTCTTC. Translation gives CASSRGAGYYNEQFF.